This T cell receptor beta chain emerged from a study of cytomegalovirus exposure and HLA in healthy donors. A multiplex PCR was run with 60 Vbeta primers and 13 Jbeta primers. Assay used: immunoSEQ multiplex PCR; TCRdb lists only in-frame clones, some missing. This table holds 180,000 or so clones, roughly 80% found once. V was clipped by 4 bases and J by 0 bases, with 10 bases between them. Germline assignment: CDR1 SGHTS and CDR2 YDEGEE. This CDR3 has 14 amino acids. The clonotype was recovered from a woman aged 18-35 years in good health and CMV-seropositive. The chain has TRBV5-8 and TRBJ1-1; a possible D gene is TRBD1 (6 bases). The sequenced sample consisted of PBMCs. CDR3 amino acids: CASSRGTLNTEAFF. CDR3 bases: TGTGCCAGCAGCCGAGGGACATTGAACACTGAAGCTTTCTTT.